This T cell receptor beta chain emerged from a study of identical twins. TCRdb redid the calling of the 5' RACE reads with MiXCR, one entry per CDR3 protein. The profile covers more than 650,000 distinct CDR3 sequences, with roughly 6.2% appearing a single time and roughly 1.6% taken by the ten largest. CDR1 and CDR2 from the germline V gene are SSHAT and FNYEAQ (reference sequence). The CDR3 runs 13 residues. Trimming pared 5 bases from V and 6 bases from J, leaving 12 bases between. The specimen was naive T cells sorted from blood. The receptor comes from a man aged 18 to 29 in good health. The chain recombines TRBV7-7 with TRBJ2-3, with TRBD2 as a possible D gene (5 bases). This CDR3 is CASSTNPGDTQYF. CDR3 nucleotides: TGTGCCAGCAGCACCAATCCGGGGGATACGCAGTATTTT.